Listed below are T cell receptor beta chains from one sample, sequenced in a study of cytomegalovirus exposure and HLA in healthy donors. The table came from immunoSEQ multiplex PCR; TCRdb's copy has only in-frame clones and leaves some out. The sample has approximately 110,000 clones, roughly 74% seen once. Sequenced input: PBMCs. The receptor set was obtained from a man in his forties in good health and CMV-seronegative. CDR3s leave out the opening cysteine and the closing phenylalanine or tryptophan. D genes are given only for firm matches.

j_gene: TRBJ2-1
v_gene: TRBV5-4
d_gene: NA
CDR3aa: ASRPSPTTYNEQF

j_gene: TRBJ1-2
v_gene: TRBV19
d_gene: NA
CDR3aa: ASSESTAAPYGYT

j_gene: TRBJ2-7
v_gene: TRBV4-1
d_gene: TRBD2
CDR3aa: ASSQVDSGDYEQY

j_gene: TRBJ1-2
v_gene: TRBV5-6
d_gene: NA
CDR3aa: ASSTGHAGYT

j_gene: TRBJ1-4
v_gene: TRBV7-9
d_gene: NA
CDR3aa: SSSPKTGPNEKLF

j_gene: TRBJ1-5
v_gene: TRBV25-1
d_gene: TRBD1
CDR3aa: ASSTSDRGQPQH

j_gene: TRBJ1-2
v_gene: TRBV6-6
d_gene: NA
CDR3aa: ASTSQGPRGYT

j_gene: TRBJ2-7
v_gene: TRBV7-2
d_gene: NA
CDR3aa: ASSLKGLPYEQY

j_gene: TRBJ1-1
v_gene: TRBV11-1
d_gene: TRBD1
CDR3aa: ASSFGQVPLGTEAF

j_gene: TRBJ1-2
v_gene: TRBV6-5
d_gene: TRBD1
CDR3aa: ASSYSRGGLEGYT

j_gene: TRBJ1-1
v_gene: TRBV7-9
d_gene: NA
CDR3aa: ASSDYGRGNTEAF

j_gene: TRBJ2-7
v_gene: TRBV4-3
d_gene: TRBD1
CDR3aa: ASSQVFSDRGYEQY

j_gene: TRBJ1-4
v_gene: TRBV6-5
d_gene: NA
CDR3aa: ASSYSGASGEKLF

j_gene: TRBJ1-2
v_gene: TRBV6-1
d_gene: NA
CDR3aa: ASSEGSLGDGYT

j_gene: TRBJ2-5
v_gene: TRBV28
d_gene: TRBD2
CDR3aa: ASSFGGAGTWETQY

j_gene: TRBJ2-1
v_gene: TRBV9
d_gene: TRBD2
CDR3aa: ASSGGAGPTYNEQF

j_gene: NA
v_gene: TRBV11-2
d_gene: TRBD1
CDR3aa: ASSPLGRTGGSSYEQY

j_gene: TRBJ1-4
v_gene: TRBV4-3
d_gene: NA
CDR3aa: ASSQDFRDEKLF

j_gene: TRBJ1-3
v_gene: TRBV7-7
d_gene: NA
CDR3aa: ASSPGDSSGNTIY

j_gene: TRBJ2-1
v_gene: TRBV27
d_gene: TRBD2
CDR3aa: ASSFTLGLAGDNEQF

j_gene: TRBJ1-3
v_gene: TRBV6-1
d_gene: NA
CDR3aa: ASSVREAGNTIY

j_gene: TRBJ2-2
v_gene: TRBV7-2
d_gene: TRBD2
CDR3aa: ASQLARNTGELF

j_gene: TRBJ1-6
v_gene: TRBV4-3
d_gene: NA
CDR3aa: ASSQGEPAGNSPLH

j_gene: TRBJ1-2
v_gene: TRBV5-6
d_gene: NA
CDR3aa: ASSFRPLPGNGYT

j_gene: TRBJ1-5
v_gene: TRBV7-2
d_gene: NA
CDR3aa: ASSLTVSNQPQH

j_gene: TRBJ1-4
v_gene: TRBV4-1
d_gene: NA
CDR3aa: ASSFGSVYEKLF

j_gene: TRBJ2-1
v_gene: TRBV2
d_gene: NA
CDR3aa: ASSVLRYNEQF

j_gene: TRBJ1-6
v_gene: TRBV27
d_gene: NA
CDR3aa: ASSLEGRVFSYNSPLH

j_gene: TRBJ2-1
v_gene: TRBV27
d_gene: NA
CDR3aa: ASSLQGSNEQF

j_gene: TRBJ2-3
v_gene: TRBV5-1
d_gene: NA
CDR3aa: ASSPGGAQDTQY